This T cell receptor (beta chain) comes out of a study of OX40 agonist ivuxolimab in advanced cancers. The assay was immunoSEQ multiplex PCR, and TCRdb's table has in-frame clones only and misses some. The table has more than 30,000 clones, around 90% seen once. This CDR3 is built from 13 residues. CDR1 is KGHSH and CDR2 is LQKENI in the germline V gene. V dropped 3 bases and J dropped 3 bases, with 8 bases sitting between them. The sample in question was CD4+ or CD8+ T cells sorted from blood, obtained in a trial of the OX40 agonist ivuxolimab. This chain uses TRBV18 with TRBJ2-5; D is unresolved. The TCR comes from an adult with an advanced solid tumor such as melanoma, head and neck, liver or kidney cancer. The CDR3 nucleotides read TGTGCCAGCTCACCTCAAAGGGAAGAGACCCAGTACTTC. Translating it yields CASSPQREETQYF.